The clone carrying this T cell receptor beta chain was counted a few times. As yet, its antigen is unknown. Profiled with immunoSEQ multiplex PCR; TCRdb holds only in-frame clones, not every one. The repertoire holds nearly 400,000 clones, with 75% to 90% as singletons. This entry belongs to a study of Ad26.COV2.S vaccination and SARS-CoV-2 variants. Looked up from germline, CDR1 is SGHNT and CDR2 is YYREEE (reference sequence). The CDR3 has 16 amino acids. With 0 bases removed from V and 0 bases from J, the gap between germline ends came to 13 bases. Indicated treatment: approximately 18 received Ad26.COV2.S at low or high dose, single or two shots; a few received placebo; per-sample allocation not given. It was on day 63 after the first vaccine or placebo injection that samples were taken. The vaccine antigen was prefusion-stabilized Wuhan SARS-CoV-2 spike. Findings of the study overall: Marked by substantial breadth, spike-specific CD8+ and CD4+ T cell responses were reportedly seen after vaccination. Recipients of either vaccine or placebo displayed similar breadth of non-spike TCRs. Analyses of TCR breadth and depth may have underestimated total T cell responses.

The chain links TRBV5-4 to TRBJ2-7; D remains ambiguous. The sample was peripheral blood, taken in a trial of Ad26.COV2.S vaccine versus placebo. This receptor was taken from a person aged 18-65 years who received the Ad26.COV2.S COVID-19 vaccine or a placebo. The CDR3 is CASSLGFGLSSYEQYF. CDR3 DNA sequence: TGTGCCAGCAGCTTGGGTTTCGGGCTTAGCTCCTACGAGCAGTACTTC.